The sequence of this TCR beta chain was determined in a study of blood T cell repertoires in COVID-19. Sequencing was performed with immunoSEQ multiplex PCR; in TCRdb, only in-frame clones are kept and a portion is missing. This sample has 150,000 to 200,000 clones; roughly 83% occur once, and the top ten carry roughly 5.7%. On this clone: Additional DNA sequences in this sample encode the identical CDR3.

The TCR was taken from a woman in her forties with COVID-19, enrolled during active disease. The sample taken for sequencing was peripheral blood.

CDR3 in DNA: TGTGCCAGCAGTTCGGCCTACGAGCAGTACTTC. Protein: CASSSAYEQYF. The genes are TRBV12-3 or TRBV12-4 and TRBJ2-7, with D unclear. The CDR3 extends over 11 amino acids. Trimming cost V 4 bases and J 2 bases, with 3 bases left between them.